This T cell receptor (beta chain) stems from a study of read filtering for tumor transcriptome and immune sequencing. Study at large: Among patients, approximately 17 were male and about 15 female, aged about 45 to 90 (mean roughly 64). DNase treatment preceded whole-transcriptome library preparation.

From about 400 ng of RNA, a library with molecular barcoded alpha/delta and beta/gamma adaptors was made. A single record per CDR3 protein comes from TCRdb applying MiXCR to the reads. The table records about 48,000 distinct CDR3 sequences, 15% to 20% of them present only once. At the time of active disease, bone marrow was collected from every patient. V dropped 3 bases and J dropped 4; count of bases not matched to a gene: 3. This CDR3 contains 15 residues. Germline lookup yields CDR1 KGHSH and CDR2 LQKENI. The chain recombines TRBV18 with TRBJ1-1; TRBD1 matches 12 bases. Input material: a population of CD138-negative cells sorted from bone marrow. This receptor was taken from a donor at least 40 years old with multiple myeloma. The CDR3 DNA reads TGTGCCAGCTCACCGGGACAGGGGGCGGTCACTGAAGCTTTCTTT. It translates to CASSPGQGAVTEAFF.